These 16 T cell receptor beta chains originate from one sample sequenced in a study of technical replicates of blood from a few donors. Some clones are missing from TCRdb's copy, which holds only in-frame ones; the method was immunoSEQ multiplex PCR. The profile covers about 70,000 clones, with roughly 96% appearing a single time and roughly 0.21% taken by the ten largest. The sequenced sample was T cells isolated from PBMCs. Every receptor here comes from a human donor in good health.

The genes are TRBV6-1 and TRBJ2-1; 8 nucleotides agree with TRBD1. Germline assignment: CDR1 MNHNS and CDR2 SASEGT. V shed 7 bases and J 2 bases; nucleotides not matched to a gene: 7. The CDR3 loop spans 15 amino acids. This CDR3 reads CASTTGQDPYNEQFF. The CDR3 DNA reads TGTGCCAGCACTACGGGACAGGATCCCTACAATGAGCAGTTCTTC.

CDR3 DNA sequence: TGTGCCAGCAGCAAAGGGACAGGGAGTCACCCTCAGCCCCAGCATTTT. Translating gives CASSKGTGSHPQPQHF. The chain is built from TRBV11-3 and TRBJ1-5; TRBD1 aligns across 9 bases. V was pared by 5 bases and J by 6 bases, with 11 bases of the junction left unmatched. CDR3 length: 16 residues. CDR1 is SGHNT and CDR2 is YENEEA in the germline V gene.

The rearrangement links TRBV7-2 to TRBJ1-5, with TRBD1 matching 7 bases. V lost 5 bases and J lost 6; bases outside the gene matches: 13. Germline assignment: CDR1 SGHTA and CDR2 FQGNSA. The CDR3 totals 16 residues. CDR3 protein: CASSRNLAGGGQPQHF. The CDR3 coding sequence is TGTGCCAGCAGCCGGAACCTAGCAGGGGGTGGTCAGCCCCAGCATTTT.

This chain connects TRBV29-1 to TRBJ2-7; tentatively, D is TRBD1 (6 bases). The germline gives CDR1 SQVTM, CDR2 ANQGSEA. V was shortened by 6 bases and J by 5 bases, with 14 bases between the two germline ends. CDR3 length: 12 amino acids. Here the CDR3 DNA reads TGCAGCGTCCGGACAGAAGGGCACGAGCAGTACTTC. The encoded protein is CSVRTEGHEQYF.

The chain recombines TRBV19 with TRBJ1-4; TRBD1 matches 8 bases. Germline V gives CDR1 LNHDA, CDR2 SQIVND (reference sequence). The V and J ends lost 10 bases and 8 bases, in that order; junction bases with no gene match: 9. This CDR3 spans 13 amino acids. CDR3: CATTGQGPEKLFF. As DNA, the CDR3 is TGTGCCACCACCGGACAGGGCCCCGAAAAACTGTTTTTT.

V and J are TRBV6-1 and TRBJ1-2, with 7 bases fitting TRBD1. The length of the CDR3 is 13 residues. With 7 bases clipped from V and 4 bases from J, the junction kept 6 bases outside the gene matches. CDR1 MNHNS and CDR2 SASEGT come from the germline V gene. The CDR3 loop reads CASISTGTYGYTF. As DNA, the CDR3 is TGTGCCAGCATATCGACAGGGACCTATGGCTACACCTTC.

CDR3 sequence (DNA): TGTGCCAGCAGTGCTGTCGCAGGGTACTATGGCTACACCTTC. Translating it yields CASSAVAGYYGYTF. The chain joins TRBV6-1 to TRBJ1-2; TRBD1 is a possible D gene (5 bases). Per the germline V gene, CDR1 is MNHNS and CDR2 is SASEGT. The germline V and J ends were trimmed by 4 bases and 3 bases, with 12 bases remaining between them. The length of the CDR3 is 14 residues.

This sequence joins TRBV4-1 and TRBJ1-1; no reliable D call. With 4 bases removed from V and 0 bases from J, the gap between germline ends came to 15 bases. The CDR3 covers 16 residues. Germline V gene lookup returns CDR1 MGHRA and CDR2 YSYEKL. The CDR3 sequence is CASSPLPRGMNTEAFF. The CDR3 DNA is TGCGCCAGCAGCCCCCTTCCCCGAGGGATGAACACTGAAGCTTTCTTT.

The chain joins TRBV14 to TRBJ1-1; D is unclear. Germline CDR1 is SGHDN and CDR2 is FVKESK. V was pared by 0 bases and J by 0 bases, with 8 bases between. The length of the CDR3 is 15 residues. The CDR3 nucleotides read TGTGCCAGCAGCCAAGAAGGAGGAGTGAACACTGAAGCTTTCTTT. It codes for CASSQEGGVNTEAFF.

The chain uses TRBV5-4 and TRBJ2-7; D may be TRBD2 (6 bases). Germline values: CDR1 SGHNT, CDR2 YYREEE (reference sequence). The CDR3 is made up of 16 amino acids. The germline V and J ends were trimmed by 4 bases and 1 base, with 18 bases remaining between them. For the CDR3, the DNA is TGTGCCAGCAGCCCATCAGTGGGAGGCGCGTCCTACGAGCAGTACTTC. This gives the protein CASSPSVGGASYEQYF.

The V call is TRBV27, the J call TRBJ2-1, with TRBD2 matching over 8 bases. Germline assignment: CDR1 MNHEY and CDR2 SMNVEV (reference sequence). Trimming removed 5 bases from V and 8 bases from J; junction bases left unmatched: 11. This CDR3 region has 15 residues. The CDR3 protein is CASSITPGGAHEQFF. The CDR3 nucleotides read TGTGCCAGCAGTATTACCCCCGGGGGGGCCCATGAGCAGTTCTTC.

The chain has TRBV7-6 and TRBJ1-2; D possibly corresponds to TRBD1 (5 bases). This CDR3 contains 14 residues. The V end was cut by 5 bases, the J end by 4 bases, with 14 bases between. CDR1 and CDR2 from the germline V gene are SGHVS and FNYEAQ. CDR3 DNA sequence: TGTGCCAGCAGCCCGGGGACCGGGGGCTATGGCTACACCTTC. Amino acids: CASSPGTGGYGYTF.

The CDR3 DNA sequence: TGTGCCAGCAGTAGGGACAGGGGAAGAGAAAAACTGTTTTTT. This sequence encodes CASSRDRGREKLFF. The V call is TRBV28, the J call TRBJ1-4; 10 bases are shared with TRBD1. The CDR3 runs to 14 residues. Per germline, CDR1 MDHEN and CDR2 SYDVKM. Unmatched junction bases numbered 5, after V lost 5 bases and J lost 8 bases. Drawing the rest from reference TRBV28 and TRBJ1-4, the complete variable domain is DVKVTQSSRYLVKRTGEKVFLECVQDMDHENMFWYRQDPGLGLRLIYFSYDVKMKEKGDIPEGYSVSREKKERFSLILESASTNQTSMYLCASSRDRGREKLFFGSGTQLSVL.

V is TRBV14 and J is TRBJ1-1; D is unresolved. The CDR3 has 13 amino acids. Germline V gene sequence: CDR1 SGHDN, CDR2 FVKESK. Trimming pared 0 bases from V and 4 bases from J, leaving 6 bases between. CDR3 nucleotides: TGTGCCAGCAGCCAAGAATGGGCCACTGAAGCTTTCTTT. This sequence encodes CASSQEWATEAFF.

This chain links TRBV6-5 with TRBJ2-2; 11 positions agree with TRBD2. With V trimmed by 9 bases and J by 6 bases, 3 bases remained unmatched. The V gene's germline CDR1 is MNHEY and CDR2 SVGAGI. The CDR3 covers 13 residues. CDR3 loop: CASSGGAAGELFF. The DNA of the CDR3 is TGTGCCAGTAGCGGGGGGGCCGCCGGGGAGCTGTTTTTT.

The CDR3 DNA reads as TGTGCCAGTACAACCCATTCCCTACTAGCAGGATACAATGAGCAGTTCTTC. It specifies CASTTHSLLAGYNEQFF. The chain joins TRBV19 to TRBJ2-1, with D perhaps matching TRBD2 (6 bases). Looked up from germline, CDR1 is LNHDA and CDR2 is SQIVND (reference sequence). Trimming shortened V by 7 bases and J by 4 bases, and 23 bases separated the two germline ends. The CDR3 has 17 residues.